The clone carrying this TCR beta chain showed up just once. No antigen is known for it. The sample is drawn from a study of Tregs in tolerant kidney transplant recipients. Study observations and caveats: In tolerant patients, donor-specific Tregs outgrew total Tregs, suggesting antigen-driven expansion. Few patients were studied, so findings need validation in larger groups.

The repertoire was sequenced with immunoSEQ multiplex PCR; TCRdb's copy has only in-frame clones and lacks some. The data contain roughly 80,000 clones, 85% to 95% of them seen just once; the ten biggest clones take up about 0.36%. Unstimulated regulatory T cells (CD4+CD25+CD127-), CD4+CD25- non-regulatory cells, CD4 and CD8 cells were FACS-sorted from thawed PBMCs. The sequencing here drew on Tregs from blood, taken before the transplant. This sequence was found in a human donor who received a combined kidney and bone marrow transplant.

The CDR3 nucleotides read TGTGCCAGCTCACCTAACCCGGGACTAGCTACAGATACGCAGTATTTT. Translation: CASSPNPGLATDTQYF. V is TRBV18 and J is TRBJ2-3; 9 nucleotides line up with TRBD2. CDR3 length: 16 residues. Germline V CDR1 and CDR2: KGHSH, LQKENI. V was pared by 3 bases and J by 3 bases, with 7 bases of the junction left unmatched.